One TCR beta chain is described in this entry. The germline V gene encodes CDR1 SGHVS and CDR2 FQNEAQ. J was trimmed by 4 bases and V by 5 bases; bases with no gene match: 10. CDR3 length equals 16 residues. TCRdb's table, derived via immunoSEQ multiplex PCR, lists solely in-frame clones and lacks some. This sample carries tens of thousands of clones, about 96% of them seen once, and the ten largest clones take 0.031%. The data derive from a study of human thymus T cells. Thymus was obtained from resections taken during corrective heart surgery. The sequence came from a boy younger than two with a congenital heart defect but otherwise immunologically healthy. The chain employs TRBV7-8 and TRBJ2-4; 8 bases are shared with TRBD2. Sequencing was performed on thymus tissue. CDR3 in DNA: TGTGCCAGCAGCCCCAGGGGACTAGGGATAAAAAACATTCAGTACTTC. Translating gives CASSPRGLGIKNIQYF.